This TCR beta chain was retrieved from a study of breast tumors, draining lymph nodes, adjacent tissues. Broader study findings: Tumors had less TCR diversity than lymph nodes, more than nontumor tissue.

Breast cancer patients provided tissue from their axillary draining lymph nodes. As regards this clonotype: The antigen remains unidentified.

TCRdb called the multiplex PCR reads again in MiXCR, with one record for every CDR3 protein. There are 150,000 to 200,000 distinct CDR3 sequences in the sample; 30% to 35% occur only once, and roughly 4.5% lies in the top ten. The sequenced material came from axillary lymph node tissue. The receptor's source is a female donor with breast cancer. Some clones in this sample may be carry-over from other donors' samples.

The CDR3 DNA sequence: TGTGCCAGCGAGGGCATGAACACTGAAGCTTTCTTT. Translation: CASEGMNTEAFF. The rearrangement links TRBV2 to TRBJ1-1; no firm D call. The V gene lost 8 bases and the J gene lost 0 bases, with 7 bases spanning the gap. Germline V gene data show CDR1 as SNHLY and CDR2 as FYNNEI. CDR3 size: 12 residues.